The 20 T cell receptor beta chains in this list originate from one sample, sequenced in a study of blood T cell repertoires in COVID-19. TCRdb's copy holds only in-frame clones and misses some; the assay was immunoSEQ multiplex PCR. The sample carries 250,000 to 300,000 clones, 81% recorded once. Sequenced input: peripheral blood. The receptors derive from a woman aged 60-75 years with active or convalescent COVID-19.

This sequence joins TRBV5-6 and TRBJ1-6; 9 bases are shared with TRBD1. From germline, CDR1 is SGHDT and CDR2 YYEEEE. V dropped 3 bases and J dropped 8; count of bases not matched to a gene: 6. The CDR3 contains 15 residues. CDR3 residues: CASSSGTGRDSPLHF. The CDR3 DNA follows: TGTGCCAGCAGCTCTGGGACAGGGAGGGATTCACCCCTCCACTTT.

The chain links TRBV5-6 to TRBJ1-2; 8 bases match TRBD1. The length of the CDR3 is 14 residues. CDR1 SGHDT and CDR2 YYEEEE come from the germline V gene. J lost 3 bases, V lost 2 bases, and 3 bases had no gene match. Written as DNA, the CDR3 is TGTGCCAGCAGCTTTGGACAGGGAGACTATGGCTACACCTTC. Translating gives CASSFGQGDYGYTF.

The chain is built from TRBV6-5 and TRBJ1-2; TRBD1 might be the D (6 bases). The CDR3 is 12 amino acids. Germline lookup yields CDR1 MNHEY and CDR2 SVGAGI. The germline V and J ends were trimmed by 1 base and 8 bases, with 8 bases remaining between them. In DNA form, the CDR3 reads TGTGCCAGCAGTTACTATGGACAGGGCTACACCTTC. The encoded protein is CASSYYGQGYTF.

This rearrangement joins TRBV5-4 to TRBJ1-2; tentative D call: TRBD1 (6 bases). CDR1 is SGHNT, CDR2 YYREEE, per germline (reference sequence). Trimming removed 0 bases from V and 6 bases from J, with 9 bases in between. This CDR3 has 13 residues. CDR3 nucleotides: TGTGCCAGCAGCTTGGTAGGGGGAAATGGCTACACCTTC. Protein: CASSLVGGNGYTF.

The genes are TRBV3-1 (or the pseudogene TRBV3-2) and TRBJ1-4, with 9 bases that match TRBD1. Trimming at V came to 2 bases and at J to 8 bases, leaving 6 bases not matched to a gene. Per germline, CDR1 LGHDT and CDR2 YNNKEL (reference sequence). The CDR3 extends over 15 amino acids. As DNA, the CDR3 is TGTGCCAGCAGCCAATTCGGACAGGGGCCAGAAAAACTGTTTTTT. Its translation is CASSQFGQGPEKLFF.

The chain employs TRBV20-1 and TRBJ2-3, with D possibly matching TRBD2 (5 bases). CDR3 size: 14 residues. Germline lookup yields CDR1 DFQATT and CDR2 SNEGSKA (reference sequence). V was shortened by 3 bases and J by 5 bases, with 15 bases between the two germline ends. CDR3 DNA sequence: TGCAGTGCTAGTGACCGCGGGTTGGTAGATACGCAGTATTTT. Protein product: CSASDRGLVDTQYF.

This sequence joins TRBV13 and TRBJ1-2; 7 bases are a match to TRBD1. Losses at the gene ends were 5 bases for V and 8 bases for J; bases not matched to a gene: 14. The length of the CDR3 is 15 residues. CDR1 is PRHDT, CDR2 FYEKMQ, per germline (reference sequence). CDR3 bases: TGTGCCAGCAGCAACCACCCAGGGGGAGTAGTCGGCTACACCTTC. Encoded protein: CASSNHPGGVVGYTF.

The J gene is TRBJ2-2, the V gene TRBV7-2; possible D gene TRBD2, 5 bases. V gave up 7 bases and J gave up 6 bases, with 15 bases separating them. Germline values: CDR1 SGHTA, CDR2 FQGNSA. The CDR3 consists of 14 residues. In DNA form, the CDR3 reads TGTGCCAGCAATGGCGGGCTAGTGGCCGGGGAGCTGTTTTTT. Its protein is CASNGGLVAGELFF.

J is TRBJ1-2 and V is TRBV2, with D possibly being TRBD1 (6 bases). The V gene lost 1 base and the J gene lost 3 bases, with 12 bases spanning the gap. The V gene's germline CDR1 is SNHLY and CDR2 FYNNEI. CDR3 length: 15 residues. CDR3: CASSEGGRRDYGYTF. In nucleotides, the CDR3 is TGTGCCAGCAGTGAAGGGGGGCGCAGGGACTATGGCTACACCTTC.

This chain connects TRBV20-1 to TRBJ2-1; 13 nucleotides align to TRBD2. Germline V lookup: CDR1 DFQATT, CDR2 SNEGSKA (reference sequence). The ends lost 3 bases at V and 6 bases at J; junction bases unmatched: 2. The CDR3 is 14 amino acids. For the CDR3, the DNA is TGCAGTGCTAGTAGGACTAGCGGGGGCAATGAGCAGTTCTTC. Its protein product is CSASRTSGGNEQFF.

The chain links TRBV12-3 or TRBV12-4 to TRBJ1-2; the D is unclear. Trimming removed 10 bases at V and 8 bases at J, with 14 bases between. The CDR3 contains 11 residues. CDR3 nucleotide sequence: TGTGCCACCAGATTGAGGAGCGGCTACACCTTC. It translates to CATRLRSGYTF.

This chain connects TRBV11-2 to TRBJ1-2; 8 bases agree with TRBD1. Per germline, CDR1 SGHAT and CDR2 FQNNGV. The CDR3 spans 13 residues. Trimming took 1 base from V and 8 from J; bases not matched to a gene: 3. This CDR3 reads CASSLGQGIGYTF. The DNA for the CDR3 is TGTGCCAGCAGCTTAGGACAGGGGATAGGCTACACCTTC.

This clone was counted between two and nine times. The chain combines TRBV19 with TRBJ2-3, with a possible D match to TRBD1 (6 bases). V lost 4 bases to trimming and J lost 4 bases, with 9 bases between them. This CDR3 is 13 amino acids long. CDR1 LNHDA and CDR2 SQIVND come from the germline V gene (reference sequence). CDR3 sequence reads: CASSNRAADTQYF. CDR3 coding DNA: TGTGCCAGTAGTAACAGGGCGGCAGATACGCAGTATTTT. The entire variable domain, with the rest obtained from reference TRBV19 and TRBJ2-3, is as follows: DGGITQSPKYLFRKEGQNVTLSCEQNLNHDAMYWYRQDPGQGLRLIYYSQIVNDFQKGDIAEGYSVSREKKESFPLTVTSAQKNPTAFYLCASSNRAADTQYFGPGTRLTVL.

The CDR3 spells CACGDRGGSGNTIYF. The DNA for the CDR3 is TGTGCCTGCGGAGACAGGGGAGGGTCCGGAAACACCATATATTTT. The genes are TRBV19 and TRBJ1-3, with 8 nucleotides matching TRBD1. V was pared by 11 bases and J by 4 bases, with 13 bases of the junction left unmatched. Germline V gives CDR1 LNHDA, CDR2 SQIVND (reference sequence). The length of the CDR3 is 15 residues.

The rearrangement uses TRBV2 and TRBJ1-2; 7 nucleotides agree with TRBD1. The ends lost 8 bases at V and 8 bases at J; junction bases unmatched: 5. The germline V gene has CDR1 SNHLY and CDR2 FYNNEI. The CDR3 consists of 11 residues. CDR3 amino acids: CASSRQGGYTF. The DNA for the CDR3 is TGTGCCAGCTCGCGACAGGGAGGCTACACCTTC.

The chain employs TRBV7-9 and TRBJ2-5; 7 positions match TRBD1. Unmatched junction bases numbered 7, after V lost 4 bases and J lost 2 bases. Germline CDR1 SEHNR, CDR2 FQNEAQ (reference sequence). This CDR3 is 15 amino acids long. Written as DNA, the CDR3 is TGTGCCAGCAGCTATATCAACAGGGGTCAAGAGACCCAGTACTTC. The encoded protein is CASSYINRGQETQYF.

This chain joins TRBV29-1 and TRBJ2-7; TRBD2 matches 8 bases. Germline V CDR1 and CDR2: SQVTM, ANQGSEA. The CDR3 extends over 14 amino acids. V shed 3 bases and J 2 bases; nucleotides not matched to a gene: 6. This CDR3 is CSVDRGGDPYEQYF. For the CDR3, the DNA is TGCAGCGTTGATCGGGGGGGGGACCCCTACGAGCAGTACTTC.

The chain joins TRBV10-2 to TRBJ1-6; D possibly corresponds to TRBD1 (5 bases). Germline CDR1 is WSHSY and CDR2 is SAAADI. With 7 bases removed from V and 4 bases from J, the gap between germline ends came to 11 bases. CDR3 length: 14 residues. CDR3 sequence reads: CASNQGSYNSPLHF. The CDR3 nucleotides are TGCGCCAGCAATCAGGGATCTTATAATTCACCCCTCCACTTT.

The J gene is TRBJ2-7, the V gene TRBV7-6; TRBD1 aligns across 9 bases. The CDR3 extends over 15 amino acids. The germline gives CDR1 SGHVS, CDR2 FNYEAQ. V was clipped by 1 base and J by 7 bases; unmatched bases: 8. The CDR3 loop reads CASSLGADRGGEQYF. The CDR3 DNA reads TGTGCCAGCAGCTTAGGGGCCGACAGGGGGGGTGAGCAGTACTTC.

The rearrangement joins TRBV27 to TRBJ1-2; TRBD1 agrees at 8 bases. CDR1 and CDR2 (germline): MNHEY, SMNVEV (reference sequence). CDR3 length: 14 residues. Trimming cost V 6 bases and J 4 bases; bases outside gene matches: 7. The CDR3: CASRGQASFYGYTF. DNA for the CDR3: TGTGCCAGCAGGGGACAGGCCTCTTTCTATGGCTACACCTTC.